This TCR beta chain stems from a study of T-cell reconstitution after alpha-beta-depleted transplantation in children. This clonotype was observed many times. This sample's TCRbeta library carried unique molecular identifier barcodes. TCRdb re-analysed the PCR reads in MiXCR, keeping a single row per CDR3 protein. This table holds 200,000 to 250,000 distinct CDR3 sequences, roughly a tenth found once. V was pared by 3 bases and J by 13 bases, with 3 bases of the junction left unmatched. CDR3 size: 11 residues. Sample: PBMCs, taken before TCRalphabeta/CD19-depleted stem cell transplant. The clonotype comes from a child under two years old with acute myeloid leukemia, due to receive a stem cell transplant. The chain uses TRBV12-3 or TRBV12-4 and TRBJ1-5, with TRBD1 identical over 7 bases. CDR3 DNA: TGTGCCAGCAGTTTGTCAGGGGGGCAGCATTTT. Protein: CASSLSGGQHF.